The present T cell receptor beta chain was sequenced within a study of CD8+ T cells in alopecia areata. Alopecia areata patients gave lesional scalp punch biopsies and peripheral blood samples. PBMCs served as the source from which CD4+ and CD8+ T cells were sorted. Overall study findings and caveats: Clonality exceeded that of normal scalp in lesional scalp, most notably in alopecia totalis/universalis.

The sequencing template was cDNA reverse transcribed from extracted RNA. Repertoires were generated with immunoSEQ multiplex PCR, while TCRdb's copy carries only in-frame clones and drops some. Here the sample spans more than 95,000 clones, about 51% being singletons. The CDR3 is made up of 13 amino acids. V was shortened by 6 bases and J by 0 bases, with 6 bases between the two germline ends. CDR1 is MNHEY and CDR2 is SMNVEV in the germline V gene (reference sequence). With respect to this clone: The antigen remains undetermined.

V is TRBV27 and J is TRBJ1-3; D possibly corresponds to TRBD1 (5 bases). The receptor was isolated from a human donor with alopecia areata. Input material: NKG2D-low CD8+ T cells sorted from blood. The CDR3 DNA follows: TGTGCCAGCAGAGGGGACTCTGGAAACACCATATATTTT. Encoded protein: CASRGDSGNTIYF.